The clone carrying this T cell receptor beta chain was detected only a few times. Its matching antigen is unknown. The data derive from a study of response to subunit inactivated influenza vaccine. Notes on the study in general: The authors put forward the suggestion that each seasonal influenza vaccination may bring in only a limited number of new T cells.

TCRdb used MiXCR to reprocess the RT-PCR reads, holding one entry per CDR3 protein. This table has approximately 700,000 distinct CDR3 sequences, approximately 15% appearing once. The germline V and J ends were trimmed by 0 bases and 1 base, with 6 bases remaining between them. This CDR3 spans 15 amino acids. The germline V gene has CDR1 SGHVS and CDR2 FQNEAQ. The TCR comes from a man between 50 and 59 years old who received an inactivated influenza vaccine. The specimen comprised PBMCs from blood, sampled about 14 days before vaccination. The chain links TRBV7-8 to TRBJ2-2; no definite D call. The CDR3 region has the DNA TGTGCCAGCAGCTTAGCGGTTCTGAACACCGGGGAGCTGTTTTTT. Protein sequence: CASSLAVLNTGELFF.